What follows describes a single T cell receptor beta chain. Antigen: not known. The primer mix covered 54 TRBV segments and 13 TRBJ segments. The data were produced by immunoSEQ multiplex PCR, yet TCRdb's version contains in-frame clones alone and is incomplete. The sample includes roughly 110,000 clones, nearly 95% seen only once; the top ten take roughly 0.3%. This sample is part of a study of T cell repertoires and HLA-DP antigens. Study-level background: In vitro CD4+ alloreactivity was against HeLa-presented HLA-DP. Whole-study results and caveats: Antigen presentation used HeLa cells, with total CD4+ cells responding. Clones undetected before culture averaged approximately 35% against one allele and under 60% against the other.

Per germline, CDR1 SNHLY and CDR2 FYNNEI. V gave up 8 bases and J gave up 6 bases, with 14 bases separating them. This CDR3 spans 13 amino acids. The TCR originated in a woman aged 18-29 years in good health and CMV-seronegative. The chain is built from TRBV2 and TRBJ1-5; perhaps TRBD1 as D (6 bases). The sequencing input was CD4+ T cells from PBMCs. DNA of the CDR3: TGTGCCAGCCGGTTTAGGGGGGGTCAGCCCCAGCATTTT. It encodes CASRFRGGQPQHF.